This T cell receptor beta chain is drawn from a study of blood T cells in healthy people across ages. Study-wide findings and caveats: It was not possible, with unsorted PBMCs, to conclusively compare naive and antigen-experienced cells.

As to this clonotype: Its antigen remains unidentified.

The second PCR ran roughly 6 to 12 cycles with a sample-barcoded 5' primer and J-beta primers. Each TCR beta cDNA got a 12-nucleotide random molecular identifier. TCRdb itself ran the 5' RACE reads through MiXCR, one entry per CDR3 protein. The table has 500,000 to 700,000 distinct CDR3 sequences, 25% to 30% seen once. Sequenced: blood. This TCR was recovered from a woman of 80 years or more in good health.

CDR3 in amino acids: CSARDQTDGYTF. In DNA, the CDR3 is TGCAGTGCTAGAGATCAGACGGATGGCTACACCTTC. The chain recombines TRBV20-1 with TRBJ1-2; no clear D gene. The CDR3 sequence is 12 residues long. Germline V gene data show CDR1 as DFQATT and CDR2 as SNEGSKA (reference sequence). The V end was cut by 0 bases, the J end by 6 bases, with 8 bases between.